What follows are 15 T cell receptor beta chains derived from one specimen sequenced in a study of CD8 T cells in Susac syndrome. RNA totalling about 0.5 to 1 ug underwent reverse transcription with random hexamers. In TCRdb, the immunoSEQ multiplex PCR reads were re-called with MiXCR into one record per CDR3 protein. The sample lists roughly 150,000 distinct CDR3 sequences, around 95% occurring once. Sample: CD8+ T cells from PBMCs. The receptors were sampled from a human donor with multiple sclerosis.

This clonotype was observed a handful of times. The V call is TRBV27, the J call TRBJ2-7; 12 bases match TRBD1. The CDR3 extends over 15 amino acids. V lost 4 bases and J lost 3; bases outside the gene matches: 4. The germline gives CDR1 MNHEY, CDR2 SMNVEV (reference sequence). CDR3 sequence reads: CASSSGTGGFYEQYF. The CDR3 DNA reads TGTGCCAGCAGTTCCGGGACAGGGGGCTTCTACGAGCAGTACTTC.

The genes are TRBV30 and TRBJ2-2; D unresolved. Germline V gene lookup returns CDR1 GTSNPN and CDR2 SVGIG (reference sequence). V shed 5 bases and J shed 3 bases, with 4 bases lying between them. This CDR3 has 11 amino acids. CDR3: CAWPYTGELFF. CDR3 sequence (DNA): TGTGCCTGGCCCTACACCGGGGAGCTGTTTTTT.

CDR3 coding DNA: TGTGCCAGCAGCCAAAGGCAGTCTAGCACAGATACGCAGTATTTT. Translating gives CASSQRQSSTDTQYF. The rearrangement joins TRBV3-1 to TRBJ2-3; D is ambiguous. V was shortened by 2 bases and J by 0 bases, with 9 bases between the two germline ends. CDR3 length equals 15 residues. Germline V gene lookup returns CDR1 LGHDT and CDR2 YNNKEL (reference sequence).

This chain joins TRBV9 and TRBJ1-6; 9 bases line up with TRBD1. The V gene end was trimmed by 3 bases and the J gene end by 7 bases; junction bases not matched to a gene: 5. Germline lookup yields CDR1 SGDLS and CDR2 YYNGEE. This CDR3 contains 15 residues. CDR3 sequence reads: CASSGTDRGNSPLHF. CDR3 nucleotide sequence: TGTGCCAGCAGCGGGACGGACAGGGGCAATTCACCCCTCCACTTT.

This sequence joins TRBV30 and TRBJ2-2, with no clear D. This CDR3 is built from 17 residues. V was clipped by 3 bases and J by 3 bases, with 20 bases between them. Germline assignment: CDR1 GTSNPN and CDR2 SVGIG (reference sequence). The CDR3 region is CAWRVLRLSVDTGELFF. The CDR3, as DNA: TGTGCCTGGAGGGTACTTAGACTGAGCGTGGACACCGGGGAGCTGTTTTTT.

This rearrangement joins TRBV9 to TRBJ2-3; D remains ambiguous. This CDR3 has 15 residues. CDR1 and CDR2 (germline): SGDLS, YYNGEE. Trimming pared 0 bases from V and 0 bases from J, leaving 8 bases between. The CDR3 is CASSVEGVSTDTQYF. The CDR3 coding sequence is TGTGCCAGCAGCGTAGAAGGAGTGAGCACAGATACGCAGTATTTT.

J is TRBJ2-1 and V is TRBV20-1, with 9 positions matching TRBD2. CDR3 size: 13 residues. With V trimmed by 1 base and J by 10 bases, 5 bases remained unmatched. Germline V CDR1 and CDR2: DFQATT, SNEGSKA (reference sequence). In DNA form, the CDR3 reads TGCAGTGCTAGAGGCGGGGGGGCCGAGGAGCAGTTCTTC. This gives the protein CSARGGGAEEQFF.

This clonotype was picked up one time. The chain links TRBV12-5 to TRBJ2-3; D is ambiguous. V lost 5 bases and J 6 bases, leaving 18 bases between the germline ends. CDR3 size: 15 residues. Germline loops: CDR1 LGHNT, CDR2 FRNRAP. CDR3 DNA sequence: TGTGCTAGTGGTATCCTTGCTCGGTTGTCGGATACGCAGTATTTT. This gives the protein CASGILARLSDTQYF.

V usage is TRBV29-1 and J usage is TRBJ2-3; D gene ambiguous. V was clipped by 5 bases and J by 4 bases, with 16 bases between them. CDR3 length: 14 residues. Germline values: CDR1 SQVTM, CDR2 ANQGSEA. DNA for the CDR3: TGCAGCGTTTACAGTGGGGAAGCACCAGATACGCAGTATTTT. Translating it yields CSVYSGEAPDTQYF.

The chain couples TRBV13 to TRBJ1-1; D not resolved. The germline V gene has CDR1 PRHDT and CDR2 FYEKMQ (reference sequence). The CDR3 totals 13 residues. The V end lost 5 bases, the J end lost 5 bases, and 12 bases lay between the germline ends. CDR3 coding DNA: TGTGCCAGCAGCCGTGGTGGAGGTACTGAAGCTTTCTTT. Encoded protein: CASSRGGGTEAFF.

This sequence joins TRBV10-3 and TRBJ1-6; D might be TRBD1 (6 bases). Germline CDR1 reads ENHRY; CDR2 reads SYGVKD. This CDR3 has 13 amino acids. Trimming left V 8 bases short and J 7 bases short, with 12 bases between. The CDR3 nucleotides are TGTGCCATCCGGACAGAGAGAAATTCACCCCTCCACTTT. It specifies CAIRTERNSPLHF.

The gene calls are TRBV2 and TRBJ2-2, with D possibly TRBD1 on 6 matching bases. Germline assignment: CDR1 SNHLY and CDR2 FYNNEI. Trimming took off 7 bases at V and 4 bases at J, with 10 bases between the two ends. The CDR3 spans 13 residues. The CDR3: CASIGQTTGELFF. In DNA form, the CDR3 reads TGTGCCAGCATCGGACAGACCACCGGGGAGCTGTTTTTT. Based on the CDR3 plus reference TRBV2 and TRBJ2-2, the full variable domain is EPEVTQTPSHQVTQMGQEVILRCVPISNHLYFYWYRQILGQKVEFLVSFYNNEISEKSEIFDDQFSVERPDGSNFTLKIRSTKLEDSAMYFCASIGQTTGELFFGEGSRLTVL.

The chain has TRBV5-1 and TRBJ2-3; tentatively, D is TRBD1 (6 bases). The CDR3 has 13 amino acids. Germline CDR1 reads SGHRS; CDR2 reads YFSETQ. The V end was cut by 4 bases, the J end by 5 bases, with 11 bases between. CDR3 DNA sequence: TGCGCCAGCAGCAAACCAGGGGTAGATACGCAGTATTTT. It specifies CASSKPGVDTQYF.

The V gene is TRBV10-3, the J gene TRBJ2-1; D is unclear. The V gene's germline CDR1 is ENHRY and CDR2 SYGVKD. The CDR3 is made up of 12 amino acids. The germline V and J ends were trimmed by 3 bases and 8 bases, with 8 bases remaining between them. CDR3 protein: CAISEAGDEQFF. CDR3 coding DNA: TGTGCCATCAGTGAAGCAGGCGATGAGCAGTTCTTC.

This clonotype was seen a few times. V usage is TRBV3-1 and J usage is TRBJ2-2; D unresolved. CDR1 is LGHDT and CDR2 is YNNKEL in the germline V gene (reference sequence). V lost 2 bases to trimming and J lost 3 bases, with 1 base between them. The CDR3 spans 12 residues. The CDR3 region is CASSQHTGELFF. CDR3 bases: TGTGCCAGCAGCCAACACACCGGGGAGCTGTTTTTT.